These 14 T cell receptor beta chains were sequenced from one sample in a study of blood T cell repertoires in COVID-19. TCRdb keeps only in-frame clones here, not all; method: immunoSEQ multiplex PCR. The table lists approximately 64,000 clones, about nine tenths of them singletons. What was sequenced was peripheral blood. The receptors were gathered from a woman aged 55-70 years with COVID-19, enrolled during active disease.

CDR3 amino acids: CASSSLAGGRYNEQFF. The CDR3 nucleotides are TGTGCCAGCAGCTCGCTAGCGGGGGGCCGTTACAATGAGCAGTTCTTC. The chain combines TRBV9 with TRBJ2-1; 11 bases line up with TRBD2. The CDR3 runs to 16 residues. V dropped 4 bases and J dropped 4; count of bases not matched to a gene: 7. Germline V gene lookup returns CDR1 SGDLS and CDR2 YYNGEE. Full variable domain (missing parts from reference TRBV9 and TRBJ2-1): DSGVTQTPKHLITATGQRVTLRCSPRSGDLSVYWYQQSLDQGLQFLIQYYNGEERAKGNILERFSAQQFPDLHSELNLSSLELGDSALYFCASSSLAGGRYNEQFFGPGTRLTVL.

This clone appeared a single time. The chain combines TRBV5-4 with TRBJ1-5; 9 bases align to TRBD1. After removal of 4 bases from V and 1 base from J, the junction contained 9 bases not matched to a gene. From germline, CDR1 is SGHNT and CDR2 YYREEE (reference sequence). The CDR3 runs to 17 residues. DNA of the CDR3: TGTGCCAGCAGCCATTGGGGACAGGGAGGAAGCAATCAGCCCCAGCATTTT. Translation: CASSHWGQGGSNQPQHF.

This clone was recorded a few times. The V gene is TRBV4-3, the J gene TRBJ1-4; 7 bases are shared with TRBD1. With V trimmed by 0 bases and J by 7 bases, 8 bases remained unmatched. CDR1 and CDR2 (germline): LGHNA, YSLEER. This CDR3 comprises 16 residues. The CDR3 bases are TGCGCCAGCAGCCAAGAGGGGTACAGGGGCGGTGAAAAACTGTTTTTT. This sequence encodes CASSQEGYRGGEKLFF.

This chain connects TRBV10-3 to TRBJ1-1, with 8 bases identical to TRBD1. The CDR3 totals 15 residues. Trimming at V came to 5 bases and at J to 6 bases, leaving 11 bases not matched to a gene. In germline, CDR1 is ENHRY, CDR2 SYGVKD. CDR3 in DNA: TGTGCCATCAGTTCTACGAGCAGGGGGCTCGCTGAAGCTTTCTTT. Encoded protein: CAISSTSRGLAEAFF.

This chain uses TRBV27 with TRBJ2-1; tentatively, D is TRBD2 (6 bases). V dropped 3 bases and J dropped 2 bases, with 8 bases sitting between them. The CDR3 has 14 residues. Germline V gives CDR1 MNHEY, CDR2 SMNVEV (reference sequence). CDR3 loop: CASSLPGAYNEQFF. The CDR3 coding sequence is TGTGCCAGCAGTTTGCCGGGGGCCTACAATGAGCAGTTCTTC.

The genes are TRBV4-1 and TRBJ2-5; D might be TRBD1 (6 bases). The CDR3 runs 15 residues. Germline V gene lookup returns CDR1 MGHRA and CDR2 YSYEKL. V gave up 1 base and J gave up 5 bases, with 14 bases separating them. CDR3 sequence reads: CASSQGAGVYETQYF. The CDR3 region has the DNA TGCGCCAGCAGCCAAGGGGCAGGGGTTTATGAGACCCAGTACTTC.

J is TRBJ1-4 and V is TRBV27; D perhaps matches TRBD1 (5 bases). Trimming removed 3 bases from V and 1 base from J, with 12 bases in between. Germline V gene lookup returns CDR1 MNHEY and CDR2 SMNVEV (reference sequence). The CDR3 has 16 amino acids. The CDR3: CASSFGWGRTNEKLFF. The CDR3 DNA is TGTGCCAGCAGTTTTGGTTGGGGCAGAACTAATGAAAAACTGTTTTTT.

The J gene is TRBJ2-2, the V gene TRBV21-1; whether TRBD2, the table's D call, matches the DNA was not checked. TRBV21-1 is annotated as a pseudogene. The CDR3 spans 14 residues. The CDR3 spells CASSNERSAGELFF. As DNA, the CDR3 is TGTGCCAGCAGCAATGAGAGGTCGGCCGGGGAGCTGTTTTTT.

This rearrangement joins TRBV7-9 to TRBJ2-7, with D possibly TRBD2 on 6 matching bases. The CDR3 totals 17 residues. The germline gives CDR1 SEHNR, CDR2 FQNEAQ (reference sequence). The germline V and J ends were trimmed by 5 bases and 1 base, with 21 bases remaining between them. CDR3 amino acids: CASSGLMALGVSYEQYF. The CDR3 nucleotides are TGTGCCAGCAGCGGACTAATGGCCTTAGGGGTTTCCTACGAGCAGTACTTC. The full variable domain, its missing parts supplied by reference TRBV7-9 and TRBJ2-7, is DTGVSQNPRHKITKRGQNVTFRCDPISEHNRLYWYRQTLGQGPEFLTYFQNEAQLEKSRLLSDRFSAERPKGSFSTLEIQRTEQGDSAMYLCASSGLMALGVSYEQYFGPGTRLTVT.

The rearrangement joins TRBV4-1 to TRBJ1-2, with D perhaps matching TRBD1 (6 bases). The CDR3 totals 15 residues. Trimming shortened V by 0 bases and J by 3 bases, and 11 bases separated the two germline ends. Looked up from germline, CDR1 is MGHRA and CDR2 is YSYEKL. Here the CDR3 DNA reads TGCGCCAGCAGCCAAGATAACAGGGTTGACTATGGCTACACCTTC. As protein: CASSQDNRVDYGYTF.

The chain is built from TRBV6-1 and TRBJ1-1; D is ambiguous. Germline CDR1 and CDR2: MNHNS and SASEGT. CDR3 length equals 13 residues. Trimming shortened V by 3 bases and J by 2 bases, and 7 bases separated the two germline ends. CDR3 DNA sequence: TGTGCCAGCAGTGACCTAATTAACACTGAAGCTTTCTTT. The encoded protein is CASSDLINTEAFF.

V and J are TRBV7-9 and TRBJ1-1; 7 nucleotides line up with TRBD1. V lost 5 bases, J lost 4 bases, and 4 bases stayed unmatched. The germline V gene has CDR1 SEHNR and CDR2 FQNEAQ (reference sequence). The CDR3 is 13 amino acids. Here the CDR3 reads CASSRDRATEAFF. The CDR3 coding sequence is TGTGCCAGCAGCCGTGACAGGGCCACTGAAGCTTTCTTT.

This rearrangement joins TRBV6-1 to TRBJ1-1; weak D call: TRBD1 (6 bases). The CDR3 covers 16 residues. Germline-derived CDR1 and CDR2 are MNHNS and SASEGT. Trimming left V 2 bases short and J 0 bases short, with 13 bases between. CDR3 protein: CASSEKTGVMNTEAFF. The CDR3, as DNA: TGTGCCAGCAGTGAAAAGACAGGCGTAATGAACACTGAAGCTTTCTTT.

The rearrangement joins TRBV27 to TRBJ1-2; 8 nucleotides agree with TRBD1. J was trimmed by 4 bases and V by 5 bases; bases with no gene match: 3. Germline values: CDR1 MNHEY, CDR2 SMNVEV (reference sequence). This CDR3 has 13 amino acids. The CDR3 nucleotides read TGTGCCAGCAGTGCAGGGGGCTCCTATGGCTACACCTTC. Amino acid sequence: CASSAGGSYGYTF.